The 29 T cell receptor beta chains below all came from one sample that was sequenced in a study of technical replicates of blood from several donors. Assay: immunoSEQ multiplex PCR; the TCRdb copy retains only in-frame clones and omits some. The data hold more than 65,000 clones, with under 98% observed a single time. Sequenced sample: T cells isolated from PBMCs. The receptors here all came from a human donor in good health.

This chain joins TRBV7-2 and TRBJ2-7, with D maybe TRBD1 (6 bases). CDR1 is SGHTA and CDR2 is FQGNSA in the germline V gene. The CDR3 sequence is 14 residues long. The V gene lost 4 bases and the J gene lost 6 bases, with 16 bases spanning the gap. The CDR3 coding sequence is TGTGCCAGCAGCTCCGTCTTGAGGACAGCCGAGCAGTACTTC. Its translation is CASSSVLRTAEQYF.

The V and J genes are TRBV6-1 and TRBJ1-2, with 7 bases identical to TRBD1. CDR1 and CDR2 from the germline V gene are MNHNS and SASEGT. Trimming cost V 4 bases and J 2 bases; bases outside gene matches: 7. This CDR3 region has 15 residues. CDR3 in DNA: TGTGCCAGCAGTGTAAACAGGGGTTCCAACTATGGCTACACCTTC. This gives the protein CASSVNRGSNYGYTF.

J is TRBJ2-5 and V is TRBV10-3; possible D gene TRBD1, 6 bases. This CDR3 is built from 12 residues. V lost 10 bases and J lost 9, with 18 bases in between. The germline CDR1 and CDR2 sequences are ENHRY and SYGVKD. DNA for the CDR3: TGTGCCACCGGGACATTGACGTCGGCCCAGTACTTC. Translated: CATGTLTSAQYF.

The chain couples TRBV2 to TRBJ1-1; no definite D call. Germline V gives CDR1 SNHLY, CDR2 FYNNEI. This CDR3 region has 13 residues. V shed 4 bases and J shed 1 base, with 7 bases lying between them. CDR3 DNA: TGTGCCAGCAGTGTTGAGGGGAACACTGAAGCTTTCTTT. It specifies CASSVEGNTEAFF.

This clone has a single count. The chain recombines TRBV6-5 with TRBJ1-1; D ambiguous. CDR3 length equals 15 residues. Per germline, CDR1 MNHEY and CDR2 SVGAGI. Trimming pared 0 bases from V and 0 bases from J, leaving 8 bases between. The CDR3 DNA reads TGTGCCAGCAGTTACTCGGGCCCTCTGAACACTGAAGCTTTCTTT. This encodes CASSYSGPLNTEAFF.

V usage is TRBV11-3 and J usage is TRBJ2-7; TRBD1 might be the D (6 bases). The CDR3 has 13 amino acids. CDR1 is SGHNT, CDR2 YENEEA, per germline. Trimming pared 4 bases from V and 3 bases from J, leaving 10 bases between. CDR3 DNA: TGTGCCAGCAGCTCTAGGGGGAGCTACGAGCAGTACTTC. Translated: CASSSRGSYEQYF.

The chain has TRBV10-3 and TRBJ2-3; TRBD2 matches at 7 bases. The length of the CDR3 is 16 residues. Germline loops: CDR1 ENHRY, CDR2 SYGVKD. The trim removed 1 base at V and 2 bases at J, leaving 6 bases unmatched. CDR3 coding DNA: TGTGCCATCAGTGAGTTTGGGGGAGGGCTCACAGATACGCAGTATTTT. This sequence encodes CAISEFGGGLTDTQYF.

The chain employs TRBV7-9 and TRBJ1-5; no definite D call. The CDR3 has 17 residues. Per germline, CDR1 SEHNR and CDR2 FQNEAQ (reference sequence). Trimming removed 5 bases from V and 1 base from J, with 18 bases in between. The CDR3 sequence: CASSKKAGELSNQPQHF. The DNA of the CDR3 is TGTGCCAGCAGCAAAAAGGCCGGGGAATTAAGCAATCAGCCCCAGCATTTT.

The chain links TRBV4-2 to TRBJ2-3; 7 bases fit TRBD2. V was clipped by 0 bases and J by 2 bases; unmatched bases: 5. This CDR3 spans 16 amino acids. CDR1 is LGHNA and CDR2 is YNFKEQ in the germline V gene. The CDR3 sequence: CASSQEAGPLTDTQYF. The CDR3, as DNA: TGTGCCAGCAGCCAAGAAGCGGGACCCCTCACAGATACGCAGTATTTT.

The V and J genes are TRBV6-5 and TRBJ1-5, with 9 bases identical to TRBD1. Germline trimming cut 0 bases from V and 7 bases from J; bases unmatched to any gene: 4. The CDR3 has 15 residues. Germline V lookup: CDR1 MNHEY, CDR2 SVGAGI. Written as DNA, the CDR3 is TGTGCCAGCAGTTACTCCGGGACAGGGCAACAGCCCCAGCATTTT. Translated: CASSYSGTGQQPQHF.

V usage is TRBV6-5 and J usage is TRBJ1-1, with D possibly being TRBD1 (5 bases). This CDR3 region has 13 residues. Per germline, CDR1 MNHEY and CDR2 SVGAGI. Trimming cost V 7 bases and J 7 bases, with 16 bases left between them. The CDR3 sequence: CASKQGSLIEAFF. The CDR3 DNA follows: TGTGCCAGCAAGCAGGGCTCTCTGATTGAAGCTTTCTTT.

V gene TRBV28 combines with J gene TRBJ2-5, with TRBD2 matching 7 bases. Germline values: CDR1 MDHEN, CDR2 SYDVKM. J lost 4 bases, V lost 7 bases, and 9 bases had no gene match. The CDR3 length is 14 residues. The CDR3 region is CASTLAGAVETQYF. In nucleotides, the CDR3 is TGTGCCAGCACCCTGGCGGGAGCGGTAGAGACCCAGTACTTC.

The CDR3 DNA reads TGTGCCAGCAGCTTAAGTCCGGAGACTAACTATGGCTACACCTTC. It specifies CASSLSPETNYGYTF. The rearrangement links TRBV11-1 to TRBJ1-2; D uncertain. CDR3 length: 15 amino acids. CDR1 is SGHAT and CDR2 is FQDESV in the germline V gene (reference sequence). Trimming pared 2 bases from V and 0 bases from J, leaving 10 bases between.

The chain couples TRBV29-1 to TRBJ2-5; TRBD1 is a possible D gene (6 bases). V was cut by 4 bases and J by 3 bases, with 9 bases left in between. Per the germline V gene, CDR1 is SQVTM and CDR2 is ANQGSEA. The length of the CDR3 is 12 residues. CDR3 region: CSVARTEETQYF. The CDR3, as DNA: TGCAGCGTTGCCAGGACAGAAGAGACCCAGTACTTC.

The chain recombines TRBV18 with TRBJ2-7; TRBD1 matches 9 bases. CDR1 is KGHSH, CDR2 LQKENI, per germline. The V segment lost 3 bases and the J segment 3 bases; nucleotides outside the gene matches: 6. The CDR3 has 15 residues. The CDR3 coding sequence is TGTGCCAGCTCACCTCCGGGACAGGGTGTCTACGAGCAGTACTTC. Translation: CASSPPGQGVYEQYF.

The V and J genes are TRBV5-6 and TRBJ2-1, with 7 bases matching TRBD2. Unmatched junction bases numbered 9, after V lost 3 bases and J lost 6 bases. CDR1 is SGHDT, CDR2 YYEEEE, per germline. The CDR3 loop spans 15 amino acids. The CDR3, as DNA: TGTGCCAGCAGCTCGGTATCGGGAGGCTTCAATGAGCAGTTCTTC. Amino acids: CASSSVSGGFNEQFF.

The rearrangement joins TRBV27 to TRBJ1-5, with a tentative D call TRBD1 (6 bases). V lost 4 bases and J lost 8, with 21 bases in between. From germline, CDR1 is MNHEY and CDR2 SMNVEV (reference sequence). The CDR3 has 16 amino acids. The CDR3 region is CASSSSAGEKGEPQHF. The CDR3 nucleotides are TGTGCCAGCAGTTCCTCGGCAGGGGAAAAGGGAGAGCCCCAGCATTTT.

This chain links TRBV27 with TRBJ1-2; TRBD1 might be the D (5 bases). Trimming took 3 bases from V and 3 from J, leaving 14 bases between them. The CDR3 extends over 15 amino acids. Germline values: CDR1 MNHEY, CDR2 SMNVEV (reference sequence). The CDR3 loop is CASSFVQGFYYGYTF. The CDR3 nucleotides are TGTGCCAGCAGTTTTGTCCAGGGCTTTTACTATGGCTACACCTTC.

This clone has just one count. V gene TRBV7-3 combines with J gene TRBJ2-1; TRBD2 aligns across 8 bases. The CDR3 is 16 amino acids. The V gene end was trimmed by 1 base and the J gene end by 7 bases; junction bases not matched to a gene: 9. Germline V gene sequence: CDR1 SGHTA, CDR2 FQGTGA. The CDR3 nucleotides read TGTGCCAGCAGCTTAAATAGAGCGGGGGCTCGGAATGAGCAGTTCTTC. Amino acid sequence: CASSLNRAGARNEQFF.

A single count supports this clone. The V gene is TRBV13, the J gene TRBJ2-7; D ambiguous. V lost 3 bases and J 0 bases, leaving 15 bases between the germline ends. The CDR3 sequence is 16 residues long. From germline, CDR1 is PRHDT and CDR2 FYEKMQ (reference sequence). In DNA form, the CDR3 reads TGTGCCAGCAGCTTCGGTGATGGAACAGACTCCTACGAGCAGTACTTC. As protein: CASSFGDGTDSYEQYF.

This clone was seen once. V is TRBV7-2 and J is TRBJ2-7; 8 positions match TRBD1. Germline assignment: CDR1 SGHTA and CDR2 FQGNSA. CDR3 length: 14 amino acids. V shed 4 bases, J shed 4 bases, and the junction held 6 bases outside the gene matches. The CDR3 reads CASSSGQVAYEQYF. Here the CDR3 DNA reads TGTGCCAGCAGCTCGGGACAGGTAGCATACGAGCAGTACTTC.

The chain is built from TRBV11-2 and TRBJ2-1; 7 nucleotides align to TRBD2. CDR3 length: 11 amino acids. V shed 5 bases, J shed 12 bases, and the junction held 4 bases outside the gene matches. CDR1 and CDR2 from the germline V gene are SGHAT and FQNNGV. The chain's CDR3 is CASSAGRGQFF. In nucleotides, the CDR3 is TGTGCCAGCAGCGCGGGGAGGGGGCAGTTCTTC.

The chain employs TRBV2 and TRBJ1-1, with TRBD1 matching over 8 bases. V was clipped by 6 bases and J by 1 base; unmatched bases: 1. CDR3 length: 13 residues. CDR1 and CDR2 from the germline V gene are SNHLY and FYNNEI. CDR3 region: CASRDRENTEAFF. CDR3 DNA sequence: TGTGCCAGCAGGGACAGGGAGAACACTGAAGCTTTCTTT.

V is TRBV6-7 and J is TRBJ2-7; D is undetermined. TRBV6-7 has ORF status, its function being uncertain. The CDR3 is 13 residues long. Trimming stripped 2 bases from V and 3 bases from J, with 8 bases between. CDR3 sequence reads: CASSYETIYEQYF. The CDR3 coding sequence is TGTGCCAGCAGTTACGAGACAATCTACGAGCAGTACTTC.

The chain joins TRBV7-2 to TRBJ1-2; D gene ambiguous. The V end was cut by 1 base, the J end by 0 bases, with 9 bases between. Germline V gene lookup returns CDR1 SGHTA and CDR2 FQGNSA. The CDR3 has 15 amino acids. This CDR3 is CASSLEEFANYGYTF. The DNA of the CDR3 is TGTGCCAGCAGCTTAGAGGAGTTCGCTAACTATGGCTACACCTTC.

The rearrangement joins TRBV7-2 to TRBJ2-1; 13 bases are shared with TRBD2. This CDR3 comprises 15 residues. Trimming removed 5 bases from V and 6 bases from J; junction bases left unmatched: 4. Germline values: CDR1 SGHTA, CDR2 FQGNSA. The CDR3 DNA is TGTGCCAGCAGCCTACTAGCGGGAGGGGGCAATGAGCAGTTCTTC. Residues: CASSLLAGGGNEQFF.

The rearrangement uses TRBV14 and TRBJ1-2, with D unclear. The CDR3 runs 14 residues. Germline V gene sequence: CDR1 SGHDN, CDR2 FVKESK. V was cut by 6 bases and J by 0 bases, with 11 bases left in between. The CDR3 reads CASSLYRANYGYTF. DNA of the CDR3: TGTGCCAGCAGTCTCTACAGAGCTAACTATGGCTACACCTTC.

CDR3 in DNA: TGTGCCATGCCAGAGACAGGAATAGTCTCTGGAAACACCATATATTTT. Residues: CAMPETGIVSGNTIYF. The rearrangement uses TRBV10-3 and TRBJ1-3; D might be TRBD1 (6 bases). Between the trimmed V and J ends, which lost 9 bases and 0 bases, there was a span of 18 bases. The germline CDR1 and CDR2 sequences are ENHRY and SYGVKD. The CDR3 is made up of 16 amino acids.

The V gene is TRBV9, the J gene TRBJ1-4, with 9 bases matching TRBD1. CDR3 length: 15 residues. V lost 3 bases to trimming and J lost 4 bases; unmatched junction nucleotides: 4. CDR1 SGDLS and CDR2 YYNGEE come from the germline V gene. CDR3 region: CASSEQGAGNEKLFF. CDR3 DNA: TGTGCCAGCAGCGAACAGGGGGCAGGTAATGAAAAACTGTTTTTT.